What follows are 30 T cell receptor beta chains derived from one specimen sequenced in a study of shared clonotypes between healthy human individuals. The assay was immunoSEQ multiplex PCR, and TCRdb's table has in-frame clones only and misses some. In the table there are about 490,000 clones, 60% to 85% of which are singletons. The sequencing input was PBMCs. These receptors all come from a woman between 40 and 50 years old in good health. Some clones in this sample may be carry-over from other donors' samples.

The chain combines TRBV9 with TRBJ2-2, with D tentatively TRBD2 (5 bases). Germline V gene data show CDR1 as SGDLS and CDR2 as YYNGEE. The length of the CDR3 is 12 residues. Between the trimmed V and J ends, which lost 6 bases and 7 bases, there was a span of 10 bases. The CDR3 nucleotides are TGTGCCAGCACCCGTGAGGGCGGGGAGCTGTTTTTT. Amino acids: CASTREGGELFF.

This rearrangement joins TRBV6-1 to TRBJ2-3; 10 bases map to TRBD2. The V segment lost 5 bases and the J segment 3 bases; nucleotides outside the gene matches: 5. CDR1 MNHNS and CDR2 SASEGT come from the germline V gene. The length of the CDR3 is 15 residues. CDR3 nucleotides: TGTGCCAGCAGTCGGGTGACTAGCGGGACAGATACGCAGTATTTT. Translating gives CASSRVTSGTDTQYF.

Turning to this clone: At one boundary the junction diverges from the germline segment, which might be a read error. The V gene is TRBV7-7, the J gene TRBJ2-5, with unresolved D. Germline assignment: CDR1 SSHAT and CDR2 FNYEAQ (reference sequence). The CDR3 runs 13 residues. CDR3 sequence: CASSLGVGETQYF. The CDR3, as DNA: TGTGCTAGCAGCTTAGGTGTCGGAGAGACCCAGTACTTC.

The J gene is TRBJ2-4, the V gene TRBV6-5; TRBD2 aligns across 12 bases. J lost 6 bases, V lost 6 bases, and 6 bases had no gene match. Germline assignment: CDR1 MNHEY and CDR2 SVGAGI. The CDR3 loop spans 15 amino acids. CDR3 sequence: CASRPPGLAGNIQYF. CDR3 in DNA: TGTGCCAGCAGACCTCCGGGACTAGCGGGAAACATTCAGTACTTC.

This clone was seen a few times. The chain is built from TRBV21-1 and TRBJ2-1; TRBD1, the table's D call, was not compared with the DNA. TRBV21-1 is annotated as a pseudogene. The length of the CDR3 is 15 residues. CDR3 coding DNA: TGTGCCAGCAGCAAAGACGAGACAGGGAACAATGAGCAGTTCTTC. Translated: CASSKDETGNNEQFF.

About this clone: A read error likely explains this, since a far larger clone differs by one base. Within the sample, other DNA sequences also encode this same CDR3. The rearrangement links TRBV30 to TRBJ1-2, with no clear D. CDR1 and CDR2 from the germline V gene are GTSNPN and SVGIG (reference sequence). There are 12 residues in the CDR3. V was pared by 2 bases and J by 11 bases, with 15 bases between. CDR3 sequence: CAWSSSVGGYTF. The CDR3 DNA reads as TGTGCCTGGAGTTCGTCCGTAGGAGGTTACACCTTC.

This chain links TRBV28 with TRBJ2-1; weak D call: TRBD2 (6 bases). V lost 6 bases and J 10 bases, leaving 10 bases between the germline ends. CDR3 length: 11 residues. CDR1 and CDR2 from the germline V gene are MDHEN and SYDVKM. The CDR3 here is CASSAGREQFF. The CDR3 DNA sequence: TGTGCCAGCAGCGCGGGGAGGGAGCAGTTCTTC.

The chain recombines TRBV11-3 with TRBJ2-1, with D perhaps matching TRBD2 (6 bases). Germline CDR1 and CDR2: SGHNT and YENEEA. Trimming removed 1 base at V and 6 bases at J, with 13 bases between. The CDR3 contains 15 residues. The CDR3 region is CASSLADIGGNEQFF. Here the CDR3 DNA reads TGTGCCAGCAGCTTAGCTGATATCGGGGGCAATGAGCAGTTCTTC.

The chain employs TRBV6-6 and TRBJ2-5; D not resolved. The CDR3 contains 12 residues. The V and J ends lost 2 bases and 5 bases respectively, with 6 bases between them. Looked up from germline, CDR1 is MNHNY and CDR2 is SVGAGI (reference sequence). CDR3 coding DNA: TGTGCCAGCAGTTACGGGAAGGAGACCCAGTACTTC. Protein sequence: CASSYGKETQYF.

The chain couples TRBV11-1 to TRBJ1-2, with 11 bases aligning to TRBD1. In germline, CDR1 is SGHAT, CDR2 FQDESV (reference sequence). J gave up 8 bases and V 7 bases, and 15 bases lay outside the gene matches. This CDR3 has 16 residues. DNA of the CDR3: TGTGCCAGCATCACCTGGGAACCGGGACAGGGGGGAGGCTACACCTTC. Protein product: CASITWEPGQGGGYTF. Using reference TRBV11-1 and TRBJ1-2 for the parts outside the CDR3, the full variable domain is EAEVAQSPRYKITEKSQAVAFWCDPISGHATLYWYRQILGQGPELLVQFQDESVVDDSQLPKDRFSAERLKGVDSTLKIQPAELGDSAMYLCASITWEPGQGGGYTFGSGTRLTVV.

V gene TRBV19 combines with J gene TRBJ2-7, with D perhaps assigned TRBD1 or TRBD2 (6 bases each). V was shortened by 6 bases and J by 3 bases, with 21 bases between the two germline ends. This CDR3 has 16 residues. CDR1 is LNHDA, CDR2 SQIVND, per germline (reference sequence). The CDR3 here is CASRAKGGPAHYEQYF. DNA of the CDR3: TGTGCCAGTAGAGCCAAGGGGGGACCCGCGCACTACGAGCAGTACTTC.

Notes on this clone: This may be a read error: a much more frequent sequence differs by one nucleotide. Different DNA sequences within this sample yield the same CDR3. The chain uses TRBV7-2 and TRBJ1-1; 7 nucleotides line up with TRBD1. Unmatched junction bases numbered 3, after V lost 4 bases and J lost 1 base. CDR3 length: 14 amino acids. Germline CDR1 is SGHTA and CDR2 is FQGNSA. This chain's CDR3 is CASSYGTANTEAFF. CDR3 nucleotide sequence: TGTGCCAGCAGCTACGGGACAGCGAACACTGAAGCTTTCTTT.

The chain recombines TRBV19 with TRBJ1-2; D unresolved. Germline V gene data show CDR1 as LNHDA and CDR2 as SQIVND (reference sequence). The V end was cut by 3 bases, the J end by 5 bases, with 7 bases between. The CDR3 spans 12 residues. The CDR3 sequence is CASSMVSYGYTF. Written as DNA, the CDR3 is TGTGCCAGTAGTATGGTCAGTTATGGCTACACCTTC.

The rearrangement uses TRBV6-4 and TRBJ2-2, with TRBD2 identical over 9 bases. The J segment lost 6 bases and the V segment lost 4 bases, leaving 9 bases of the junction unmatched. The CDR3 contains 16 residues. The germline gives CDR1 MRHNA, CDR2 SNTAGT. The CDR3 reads CASSGGSGSPAGELFF. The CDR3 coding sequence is TGTGCCAGCAGTGGTGGTAGCGGGAGTCCGGCCGGGGAGCTGTTTTTT.

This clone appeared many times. The CDR3 loop is CASSPWGDTQYF. CDR3 DNA: TGTGCCAGCTCACCGTGGGGAGATACGCAGTATTTT. This rearrangement joins TRBV18 to TRBJ2-3, with D uncertain. Trimming shortened V by 3 bases and J by 5 bases, and 6 bases separated the two germline ends. CDR3 length equals 12 residues. The germline gives CDR1 KGHSH, CDR2 LQKENI. Full variable domain (missing parts from reference TRBV18 and TRBJ2-3): NAGVMQNPRHLVRRRGQEARLRCSPMKGHSHVYWYRQLPEEGLKFMVYLQKENIIDESGMPKERFSAEFPKEGPSILRIQQVVRGDSAAYFCASSPWGDTQYFGPGTRLTVL.

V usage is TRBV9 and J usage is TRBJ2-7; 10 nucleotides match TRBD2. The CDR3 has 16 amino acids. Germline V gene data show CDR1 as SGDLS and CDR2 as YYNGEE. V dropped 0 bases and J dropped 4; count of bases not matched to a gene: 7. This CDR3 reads CASSVGLAGAGYEQYF. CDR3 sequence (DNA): TGTGCCAGCAGCGTAGGGCTAGCGGGAGCTGGGTACGAGCAGTACTTC.

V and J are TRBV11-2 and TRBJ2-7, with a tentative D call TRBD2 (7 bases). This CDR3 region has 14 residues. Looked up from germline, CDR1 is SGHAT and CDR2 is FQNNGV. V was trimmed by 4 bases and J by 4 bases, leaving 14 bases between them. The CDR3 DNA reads TGTGCCAGCAGCTGGAGGGGGGGCGGGTACGAGCAGTACTTC. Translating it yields CASSWRGGGYEQYF.

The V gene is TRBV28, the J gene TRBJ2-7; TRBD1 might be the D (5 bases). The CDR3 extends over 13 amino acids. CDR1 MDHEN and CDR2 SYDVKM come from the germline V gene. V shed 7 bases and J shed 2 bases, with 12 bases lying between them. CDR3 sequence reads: CASIRGHPYEQYF. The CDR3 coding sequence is TGTGCCAGCATTCGCGGACACCCCTACGAGCAGTACTTC.

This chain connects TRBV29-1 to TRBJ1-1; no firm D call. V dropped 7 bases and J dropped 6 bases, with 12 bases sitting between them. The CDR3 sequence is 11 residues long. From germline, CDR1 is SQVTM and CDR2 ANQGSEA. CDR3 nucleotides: TGCAGCGCTCGCCGGAGTGCTGAAGCTTTCTTT. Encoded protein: CSARRSAEAFF.

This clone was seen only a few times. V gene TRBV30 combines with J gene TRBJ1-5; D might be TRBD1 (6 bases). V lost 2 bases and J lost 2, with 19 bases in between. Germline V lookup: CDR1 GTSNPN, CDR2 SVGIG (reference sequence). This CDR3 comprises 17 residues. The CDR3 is CAWSLDRRRVGNQPQHF. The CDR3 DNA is TGTGCCTGGAGTTTAGACAGGAGGCGGGTAGGCAATCAGCCCCAGCATTTT.

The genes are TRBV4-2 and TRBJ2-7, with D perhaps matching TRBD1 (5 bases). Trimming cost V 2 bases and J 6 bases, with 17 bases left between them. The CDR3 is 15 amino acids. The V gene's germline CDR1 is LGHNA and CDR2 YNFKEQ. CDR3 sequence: CASSQTQGVVGEQYF. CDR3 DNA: TGTGCCAGCAGCCAAACCCAAGGGGTAGTGGGCGAGCAGTACTTC.

CDR3 residues: CASSVGGSVADEQFF. CDR3 sequence (DNA): TGTGCCAGCAGCGTAGGCGGGAGTGTGGCCGATGAGCAGTTCTTC. The chain links TRBV9 to TRBJ2-1, with 7 bases identical to TRBD2. With V trimmed by 0 bases and J by 8 bases, 8 bases remained unmatched. This CDR3 has 15 amino acids. Germline CDR1 reads SGDLS; CDR2 reads YYNGEE.

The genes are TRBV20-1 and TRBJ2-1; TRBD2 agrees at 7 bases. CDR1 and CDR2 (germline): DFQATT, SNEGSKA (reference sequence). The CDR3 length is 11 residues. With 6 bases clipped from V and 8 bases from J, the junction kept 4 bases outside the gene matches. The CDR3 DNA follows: TGCAGTGCCAGCGGGGTCGATGAGCAGTTCTTC. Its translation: CSASGVDEQFF.

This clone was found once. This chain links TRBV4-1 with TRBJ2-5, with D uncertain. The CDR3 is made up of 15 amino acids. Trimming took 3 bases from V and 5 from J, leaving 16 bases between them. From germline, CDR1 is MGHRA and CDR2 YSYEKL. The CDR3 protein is CASSQPGPGEETQYF. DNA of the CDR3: TGCGCCAGCAGCCAGCCGGGCCCCGGCGAGGAGACCCAGTACTTC.

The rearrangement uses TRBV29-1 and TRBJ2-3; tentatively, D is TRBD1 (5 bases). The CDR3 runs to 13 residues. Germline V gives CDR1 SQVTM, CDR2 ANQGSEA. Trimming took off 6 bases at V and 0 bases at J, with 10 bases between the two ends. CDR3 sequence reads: CSVRVASTDTQYF. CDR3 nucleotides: TGCAGCGTCAGGGTAGCTAGCACAGATACGCAGTATTTT.

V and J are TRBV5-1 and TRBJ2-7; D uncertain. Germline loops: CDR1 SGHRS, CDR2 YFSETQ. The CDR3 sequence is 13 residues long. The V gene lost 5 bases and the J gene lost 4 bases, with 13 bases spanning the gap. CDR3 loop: CASSLSLGYEQYF. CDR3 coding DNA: TGCGCCAGCAGTTTGAGCCTCGGATACGAGCAGTACTTC.

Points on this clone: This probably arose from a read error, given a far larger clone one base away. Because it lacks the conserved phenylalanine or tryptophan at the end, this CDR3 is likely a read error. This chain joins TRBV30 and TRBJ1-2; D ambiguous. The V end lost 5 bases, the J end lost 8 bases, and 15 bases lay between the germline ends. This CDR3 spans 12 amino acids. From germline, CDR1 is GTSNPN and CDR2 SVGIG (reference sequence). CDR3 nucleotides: TGTGCCTGGCCCCGGGCCCTTGGCGGCTACACCCTC. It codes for CAWPRALGGYTL.

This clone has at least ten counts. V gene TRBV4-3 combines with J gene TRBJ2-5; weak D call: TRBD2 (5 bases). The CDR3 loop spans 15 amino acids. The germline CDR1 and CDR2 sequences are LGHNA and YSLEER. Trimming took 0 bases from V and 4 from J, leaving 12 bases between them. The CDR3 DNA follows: TGCGCCAGCAGCCAAGATACGGGGAAGGGAGAGACCCAGTACTTC. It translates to CASSQDTGKGETQYF.

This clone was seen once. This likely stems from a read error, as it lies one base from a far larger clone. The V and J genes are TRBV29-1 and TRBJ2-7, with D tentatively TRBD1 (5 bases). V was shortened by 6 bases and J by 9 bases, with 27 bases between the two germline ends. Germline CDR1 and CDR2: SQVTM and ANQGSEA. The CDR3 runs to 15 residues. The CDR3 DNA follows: TGCAGCGTAGCCTCAGGGTTTCTCGGGCTTAGGGGGCAGTACTTC. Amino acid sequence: CSVASGFLGLRGQYF.

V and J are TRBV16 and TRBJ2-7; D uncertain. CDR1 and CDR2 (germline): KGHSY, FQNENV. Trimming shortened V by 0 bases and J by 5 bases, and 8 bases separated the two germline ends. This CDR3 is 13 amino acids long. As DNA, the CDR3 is TGTGCCAGCAGCCAATCCTCCGGAAACGAGCAGTACTTC. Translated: CASSQSSGNEQYF.